One and the same sample provided the 16 T cell receptor beta chains below, sequenced in a study of Tregs in tolerant kidney transplant recipients. The repertoire was sequenced with immunoSEQ multiplex PCR; TCRdb's copy has only in-frame clones and lacks some. The data show tens of thousands of clones, about 90% seen once. What was sequenced was Tregs from blood. These TCRs come from a human donor in good health.

This clone occurred once. CDR3 coding DNA: TGTGCCAGCAGCCCCAGGCCCGGGACGGTCTCCTACGAGCAGTACTTC. Translation: CASSPRPGTVSYEQYF. The V call is TRBV6-6, the J call TRBJ2-7, with D perhaps assigned TRBD1 or TRBD2 (5 bases each). Trimming took off 6 bases at V and 0 bases at J, with 18 bases between the two ends. The germline V gene encodes CDR1 MNHNY and CDR2 SVGAGI (reference sequence). This CDR3 comprises 16 residues.

This chain connects TRBV2 to TRBJ1-4; a possible D gene is TRBD1 (5 bases). Germline V lookup: CDR1 SNHLY, CDR2 FYNNEI. The CDR3 has 14 amino acids. The V and J ends lost 1 base and 6 bases respectively, with 9 bases between them. The CDR3 region has the DNA TGTGCCAGCAGTGAAGAGGGGTCTTATGAAAAACTGTTTTTT. It is translated as CASSEEGSYEKLFF.

The genes are TRBV19 and TRBJ2-1; 7 bases fit TRBD2. This CDR3 region has 16 residues. Germline V CDR1 and CDR2: LNHDA, SQIVND (reference sequence). The V gene end was trimmed by 6 bases and the J gene end by 5 bases; junction bases not matched to a gene: 13. The CDR3 region is CASRRFAGLVNNEQFF. Here the CDR3 DNA reads TGTGCCAGTAGACGCTTCGCCGGACTAGTGAACAATGAGCAGTTCTTC.

The chain is built from TRBV11-3 and TRBJ2-2; 8 bases are shared with TRBD1. Germline CDR1 is SGHNT and CDR2 is YENEEA. The junction had 9 bases not matched to a gene; V was cut back by 6 bases and J by 6 bases. The CDR3 sequence is 15 residues long. This chain's CDR3 is CASRPGQGAPGELFF. CDR3 nucleotide sequence: TGTGCCAGCAGACCAGGCCAGGGGGCGCCCGGGGAGCTGTTTTTT.

The chain employs TRBV6-5 and TRBJ2-7; D gene ambiguous. The CDR3 consists of 16 residues. Germline V gene sequence: CDR1 MNHEY, CDR2 SVGAGI. V was trimmed by 0 bases and J by 2 bases, leaving 14 bases between them. The CDR3 loop is CASSYSLIAEAYEQYF. In nucleotides, the CDR3 is TGTGCCAGCAGTTACTCGTTAATAGCCGAAGCCTACGAGCAGTACTTC.

The gene calls are TRBV18 and TRBJ1-2, with a weak D call TRBD1 (6 bases). Trimming removed 3 bases at V and 3 bases at J, with 11 bases between. This CDR3 has 14 amino acids. Germline V gene lookup returns CDR1 KGHSH and CDR2 LQKENI. CDR3 sequence: CASSPGGADYGYTF. The CDR3 bases are TGTGCCAGCTCACCTGGGGGCGCCGACTATGGCTACACCTTC.

The chain is built from TRBV6-1 and TRBJ1-2, with D maybe TRBD1 (6 bases). Germline-derived CDR1 and CDR2 are MNHNS and SASEGT. V lost 8 bases and J lost 1, with 11 bases in between. The CDR3 runs 13 residues. The CDR3 is CASLIQGNYGYTF. CDR3 nucleotides: TGTGCCAGCCTGATACAGGGTAACTATGGCTACACCTTC.

CDR3 DNA: TGTGCCAGCAGTGAAGCGCAACGGGCCGAGCAGTACTTC. It translates to CASSEAQRAEQYF. V is TRBV6-1 and J is TRBJ2-5; the D is unclear. The J call may be faulty, since TRBJ2-7 better matches the DNA end. The CDR3 is 13 amino acids. Germline V CDR1 and CDR2: MNHNS, SASEGT.

The CDR3, as DNA: TGTGCCAGCAGCTCCATAGAGTTAACTGGAAACACCATATATTTT. Translated: CASSSIELTGNTIYF. The chain carries TRBV7-9 and TRBJ1-3; D gene uncertain. CDR1 and CDR2 from the germline V gene are SEHNR and FQNEAQ (reference sequence). Deletions cut 4 bases from V and 2 bases from J, with 12 bases between. The CDR3 has 15 residues.

There are a few counts of this clone. This chain uses TRBV7-9 with TRBJ2-1; D is ambiguous. CDR1 is SEHNR and CDR2 is FQNEAQ in the germline V gene (reference sequence). This CDR3 comprises 13 residues. The V and J ends lost 7 bases and 3 bases respectively, with 10 bases between them. For the CDR3, the DNA is TGTGCCAGCACTCCAATCAACTACAATGAGCAGTTCTTC. This translates into CASTPINYNEQFF.

The chain combines TRBV27 with TRBJ2-7; weak D call: TRBD2 (5 bases). Per the germline V gene, CDR1 is MNHEY and CDR2 is SMNVEV (reference sequence). The V gene lost 0 bases and the J gene lost 3 bases, with 12 bases spanning the gap. The CDR3 loop spans 15 amino acids. CDR3 in DNA: TGTGCCAGCAGTTTATCGCCGGGGAGTGGCTACGAGCAGTACTTC. Translated: CASSLSPGSGYEQYF.

The gene calls are TRBV6-5 and TRBJ1-1; tentatively, D is TRBD1 (5 bases). This CDR3 has 13 residues. With 8 bases removed from V and 1 base from J, the gap between germline ends came to 11 bases. Germline values: CDR1 MNHEY, CDR2 SVGAGI. CDR3: CASLGVWNTEAFF. The DNA for the CDR3 is TGTGCCAGCCTGGGGGTTTGGAACACTGAAGCTTTCTTT.

This clone was picked up one time. The CDR3 DNA is TGTGCCAGCAGCAGCGCAACTCCCCCCTCGTATACAGGGGGCCCTTGTCTTGGAAACACCATATATTTT. Its translation: CASSSATPPSYTGGPCLGNTIYF. The J gene is TRBJ1-3, the V gene TRBV21-1; TRBD1 is the table's D call, not checked against the DNA. TRBV21-1 is a listed pseudogene. The length of the CDR3 is 23 residues.

The rearrangement links TRBV18 to TRBJ1-1; 7 nucleotides agree with TRBD1. Losses at the gene ends were 5 bases for V and 2 bases for J; bases not matched to a gene: 8. The CDR3 is 15 amino acids. Germline assignment: CDR1 KGHSH and CDR2 LQKENI. This chain's CDR3 is CASSFRDSSNTEAFF. Here the CDR3 DNA reads TGTGCCAGCTCATTCCGGGACAGCAGCAACACTGAAGCTTTCTTT. The whole variable domain, remainder taken from reference TRBV18 and TRBJ1-1, is NAGVMQNPRHLVRRRGQEARLRCSPMKGHSHVYWYRQLPEEGLKFMVYLQKENIIDESGMPKERFSAEFPKEGPSILRIQQVVRGDSAAYFCASSFRDSSNTEAFFGQGTRLTVV.

The chain recombines TRBV19 with TRBJ2-3; 14 nucleotides agree with TRBD2. V dropped 4 bases and J dropped 4; count of bases not matched to a gene: 7. Germline V gene sequence: CDR1 LNHDA, CDR2 SQIVND (reference sequence). The CDR3 has 17 amino acids. The CDR3 sequence: CASSKQGLAGVSDTQYF. The DNA for the CDR3 is TGTGCCAGTAGTAAACAGGGACTAGCGGGAGTCTCAGATACGCAGTATTTT.

The chain has TRBV18 and TRBJ2-5; TRBD1 matches at 9 bases. The DNA matches TRBJ2-7 better at its end, which makes the J call doubtful. The CDR3 sequence is 16 residues long. Germline loops: CDR1 KGHSH, CDR2 LQKENI. The CDR3 DNA is TGTGCCAGCTCACCTTTTGCCCCGGGACAGGGCTACGAGCAGTACTTC. This encodes CASSPFAPGQGYEQYF.